This TCR beta chain was obtained from a study of T-cell reconstitution after alpha-beta-depleted transplantation in children. Molecular barcoding with unique molecular identifiers was used for the TCRbeta library. TCRdb itself ran the PCR reads through MiXCR, one entry per CDR3 protein. The table has 500,000 to 600,000 distinct CDR3 sequences, roughly 18% seen once; the top ten hold around 3.3%. This CDR3 contains 15 residues. Germline CDR1 reads SGHNT; CDR2 reads YYREEE (reference sequence). The ends lost 4 bases at V and 7 bases at J; junction bases unmatched: 12. The sequence came from a human donor who donated a stem cell graft to a child with acute lymphoblastic leukemia. This sample comprised PBMCs from the stem cell graft donor, obtained from the stem cell graft. This chain uses TRBV5-4 with TRBJ1-2, with 8 bases lining up with TRBD1. This CDR3 reads CASSEGQGGEAGYTF. CDR3 bases: TGTGCCAGCAGCGAAGGACAGGGAGGGGAAGCTGGCTACACCTTC.